The rows below give T cell receptor beta chains drawn from one sample of a study of T cell responses to AZD1222 COVID-19 vaccine. Only in-frame clones appear in the TCRdb table, and some are missing; sequencing was by immunoSEQ multiplex PCR. The repertoire holds just under 85,000 clones, with more than 75% as singletons. This material consisted of peripheral blood, taken on day 0 of AZD1222 vaccination. The receptors stem from an adult in good health. The CDR3 runs from the conserved cysteine through the conserved F or W. Each record gives: V gene, clone size, D gene, J gene, CDR3 DNA, CDR3 protein. D genes are given only for firm matches. Size is stated for part of the rows, as once, few or many counts, or as a class when the clone is expanded.

>TRBV9|-|TRBD1|TRBJ2-7
TGTGCCAGCAGCGTAGGGGACAGAATTTACTTC
CASSVGDRIYF
>TRBV3-1/TRBV3-2|few|-|TRBJ2-7
TGTGCCAGCAGCTACGGGGGCTACGAGCAGTACTTC
CASSYGGYEQYF
>TRBV29-1|-|TRBD2|TRBJ2-3
TGCAGCGTTGAAGATACGCTAGCGGGGGGCCGCACAGATACGCAGTATTTT
CSVEDTLAGGRTDTQYF
>TRBV19|-|TRBD1|TRBJ1-5
TGTGCCAGTAGTAAATGGGACAGACCCAATCAGCCCCAGCATTTT
CASSKWDRPNQPQHF
>TRBV9|-|-|TRBJ2-7
TGTGCCAGCAGCGTAGAAGGGAGGCTCTTTGAGGAGCAGTACTTC
CASSVEGRLFEEQYF
>TRBV12-3/TRBV12-4|-|-|TRBJ2-2
TGTGCCAGCAGTTTTCTAGTAACCGGGGAGCTGTTTTTT
CASSFLVTGELFF
>TRBV9|-|-|TRBJ1-4
TGTGCCAGCAGCGGTCTGGGGTACGAAAAACTGTTTTTT
CASSGLGYEKLFF
>TRBV6-1|once|-|TRBJ2-5
TGTGCCAGCAGTGAAGGTAACCAAGAGACCCAGTACTTC
CASSEGNQETQYF
>TRBV19|-|-|TRBJ1-1
TGTGCCAGTAGTATACAACGGGGGACTGAAGCTTTCTTT
CASSIQRGTEAFF
>TRBV21-1|-|-|TRBJ1-2
TGTGCCAGCAGCAGAAGACAGGATCATAACTATGGCTACACCTTC
CASSRRQDHNYGYTF
>TRBV27|-|-|TRBJ2-2
TGTGCCACCGCAGGGACGAACACCGGGGAGCTGTTTTTT
CATAGTNTGELFF
>TRBV29-1|-|-|TRBJ1-1
TGCAGCGTTGAACCAGGGAACACTGAAGCTTTCTTT
CSVEPGNTEAFF
>TRBV3-1/TRBV3-2|-|-|TRBJ2-5
TGTGCCAGCAGCGCCGGAGAGACCCAGTACTTC
CASSAGETQYF
>TRBV5-6|-|TRBD1|TRBJ1-4
TGTGCCAGCAGCTCGAGACAGGGAGGTTTTGGAGAAAAACTGTTTTTT
CASSSRQGGFGEKLFF
>TRBV5-5|-|-|TRBJ2-7
TGTGCCAGCAGCCGGGACATCGACCTTTACGAGCAGTACTTC
CASSRDIDLYEQYF
>TRBV7-9|-|TRBD1|TRBJ1-4
TGTGCCAGCAGCCCCCGGGGGGGGACAGCTAATGAAAAACTGTTTTTT
CASSPRGGTANEKLFF
>TRBV7-9|-|TRBD1|TRBJ2-2
TGTGCCAGCAGCCCAAGGGGGCTGGTCACCGGGGAGCTGTTTTTT
CASSPRGLVTGELFF
>TRBV19|-|-|TRBJ1-5
TGTGCCAGTAGTATGGGGTGGGGCAATCAGCCCCAGCATTTT
CASSMGWGNQPQHF
>TRBV20-1|-|-|TRBJ1-3
TGCAGTGGCCACAGGGGAAACACCATATATTTT
CSGHRGNTIYF
>TRBV7-2|-|TRBD2|TRBJ2-7
TGTGCCAGCAGCTTCGTGTCAACGGGTGGGACTAGAATGGGATACGAGCAGTACTTC
CASSFVSTGGTRMGYEQYF
>TRBV19|few|-|TRBJ2-5
TGTGCCACCACCCAAGGGCCACAGTGGGGGGTGGAGACCCAGTACTTC
CATTQGPQWGVETQYF
>TRBV6-1|-|-|TRBJ2-1
TGTGCCAGCAGTGATCTGTTGATATCCTACAATGAGCAGTTCTTC
CASSDLLISYNEQFF
>TRBV5-1|-|-|TRBJ1-3
TGCGCCAGCAGATCGGGCAGCCCCTCTGGAAACACCATATATTTT
CASRSGSPSGNTIYF
>TRBV11-3|few|TRBD1|TRBJ2-7
TGTGCCAGCAGCCTCGGGACAGGGGGCGATTACGAGCAGTACTTC
CASSLGTGGDYEQYF
>TRBV28|-|-|TRBJ2-2
TGTGCCAGCAGTACCAACAGTGGGACCGGGGAGCTGTTTTTT
CASSTNSGTGELFF
>TRBV9|-|TRBD2|TRBJ2-3
TGTGCCAGCAGCGTGACTAGCGAACTAGATACGCAGTATTTT
CASSVTSELDTQYF
>TRBV7-2|-|-|TRBJ1-5
TGTGCCAGCAGCTTATTCGGTGGTCGCAATCAGCCCCAGCATTTT
CASSLFGGRNQPQHF
>TRBV13|-|-|TRBJ1-1
TGTGCCAGCAGCTTGAGTCCGGGGACTGAAGCTTTCTTT
CASSLSPGTEAFF
>TRBV6-2/TRBV6-3|-|-|TRBJ2-3
TGTGCCAGCAGTTACGACGGGATGATAGATACGCAGTATTTT
CASSYDGMIDTQYF
>TRBV7-2|-|-|TRBJ1-2
TGTGCCAGCAGCTTAGAGTTTGGTCAGGGAGTGGCTGTTGGCTACACCTTC
CASSLEFGQGVAVGYTF
>TRBV29-1|-|-|TRBJ2-5
TGCAGCGTTGATGGCCGCGGAGTGTACCAAGAGACCCAGTACTTC
CSVDGRGVYQETQYF
>TRBV6-5|-|-|TRBJ1-1
TGTGCCAGCAGACTCCCCGGGACGGTGAACACTGAAGCTTTCTTT
CASRLPGTVNTEAFF
>TRBV3-1/TRBV3-2|few|TRBD2|TRBJ2-3
TGTGCCAGCAGCCGATGGACTAGCGGGGGGGCCGGGAGCACAGATACGCAGTATTTT
CASSRWTSGGAGSTDTQYF
>TRBV9|-|-|TRBJ2-2
TGTGCCAGCAGCGTAGAACCAGGGTGGGCCACCGGGGAGCTGTTTTTT
CASSVEPGWATGELFF
>TRBV19|-|-|TRBJ1-1
TGTGCCAGTAGTATTAGTACAGGGTTAAGGAACACTGAAGCTTTCTTT
CASSISTGLRNTEAFF
>TRBV18|-|-|TRBJ2-1
TGTGCCAGCTCACCGACAGGTTACAATGAGCAGTTCTTC
CASSPTGYNEQFF
>TRBV3-1/TRBV3-2|-|-|TRBJ1-2
TGTGCCAGCAGCCCGGACGGTCTCGGTGGCTACACCTTC
CASSPDGLGGYTF
>TRBV27|-|TRBD1|TRBJ2-7
TGTGCCAGCAGAATGGGCGGGACAGGGTCCTACGAGCAGTACTTC
CASRMGGTGSYEQYF
>TRBV10-2|-|-|TRBJ2-1
TGCGCCAGCAGTGAACAGGCTAGCGCCTACAATGAGCAGTTCTTC
CASSEQASAYNEQFF
>TRBV3-1/TRBV3-2|-|-|TRBJ2-4
TGTGCCAGCAGCCAACCGGGGACCATAGACATTCAGTACTTC
CASSQPGTIDIQYF
>TRBV30|-|-|TRBJ2-7
TGTGCCTGGACAGGACAGATATTCTCCTACGAGCAGTACTTC
CAWTGQIFSYEQYF
>TRBV5-1|-|TRBD1|TRBJ2-7
TGCGCCAGCAGCTTGGTAGGTCGACAGGGCGACTACGAGCAGTACTTC
CASSLVGRQGDYEQYF
>TRBV5-6|-|TRBD2|TRBJ2-7
TGTGCCAGCAGCTTGGACGGACTAGCGGGAGCCTACGAGCAGTACTTC
CASSLDGLAGAYEQYF
>TRBV10-3|-|TRBD2|TRBJ2-1
TGTGCCATCAGCGGACTAGCGGGTACATCCTACAATGAGCAGTTCTTC
CAISGLAGTSYNEQFF
>TRBV19|-|-|TRBJ1-1
TGTGCCAGTAGTATAGTACGGTCTGAAGCTTTCTTT
CASSIVRSEAFF